These T cell receptor beta chains were read from a single sample in a study of long-term antiretroviral therapy in people with HIV. The method was immunoSEQ multiplex PCR; TCRdb's version includes in-frame clones alone and lacks a portion of them. Of fewer than 25,000 clones in the sample, 80% to 90% were seen once. The sample was unsorted PBMCs, taken 1.2 years after starting antiretroviral therapy. These receptor sequences come from a man over 45 with HIV. The CDR3 runs from the conserved cysteine through the conserved F or W. A D gene is named only where the DNA matches it firmly. Clone size is given for some rows only: seen once, a few or many times, or a class if the clone is expanded.

TRBV6-5	TRBJ2-1	NA	NA	TGTGCCAGCAGTTACTCCGGGGGATTCGGGGCTGAGCAGTTCTTC	CASSYSGGFGAEQFF
TRBV11-2	TRBJ2-1	NA	NA	TGTGCCAGCAGCTTACTCCCTCCGGAGGGGACCTACAATGAGCAGTTCTTC	CASSLLPPEGTYNEQFF
TRBV27	TRBJ1-2	NA	NA	TGTGCCAGCAGGACGGGGGGGGGATCTAACTATGGCTACACCTTC	CASRTGGGSNYGYTF
TRBV18	TRBJ2-1	NA	NA	TGTGCCAGCTCAACGACTACTTACAATGAGCAGTTCTTC	CASSTTTYNEQFF
TRBV27	TRBJ1-2	few	NA	TGTGCCAGCGCTCCAGGCAGGCTCTATGGCTACACCTTC	CASAPGRLYGYTF
TRBV18	TRBJ2-3	NA	NA	TGTGCCAGCTCACCACCGGGACGGACAGATACGCAGTATTTT	CASSPPGRTDTQYF
TRBV6-4	TRBJ2-3	once	TRBD2	TGTGCCAGCAGTAGCGGGGGGGCCACAGATACGCAGTATTTT	CASSSGGATDTQYF
TRBV28	TRBJ2-7	NA	NA	TGTGCCAGCAGTTCGGGAGCTAAGCGCTCCTACGAGCAGTACTTC	CASSSGAKRSYEQYF
TRBV29-1	TRBJ1-3	NA	TRBD1	TGCAGCGTTGACTGGACAGGGACTGGAAACACCATATATTTT	CSVDWTGTGNTIYF
TRBV2	TRBJ2-3	NA	NA	TGTGCCAGCAGTGGAGGGGGGGCCGGCACAGATACGCAGTATTTT	CASSGGGAGTDTQYF
TRBV27	TRBJ1-4	NA	TRBD1	TGTGCCAGCAGTTCGGGACAGGGGGCTCGGGGTGAAAAACTGTTTTTT	CASSSGQGARGEKLFF
TRBV27	TRBJ2-2	NA	TRBD1	TGTGCCAGCACCCTCAAACAGGGGTCGCGCACCGGGGAGCTGTTTTTT	CASTLKQGSRTGELFF
TRBV6-5	TRBJ1-6	few	NA	TGTGCCAGCAGTTACTCAGACAGCTCCTATAATTCACCCCTCCACTTT	CASSYSDSSYNSPLHF